This T cell receptor (beta chain) was identified during a study of T cell repertoires in aging, cancer and after chemotherapy. For the study at large: The whole study produced a dataset of several million TCR reads. Study-wide points: Median generation probability rose over the chemotherapy interval in each cancer cohort, suggesting rebound thymic output. Compared with age-matched healthy donors, untreated hematological or solid cancer patients showed higher blood TCR clonality. Healthy donors lost TCR diversity with age mainly through richness, cancer patients through richness and evenness.

A mixed TRB-A/B primer pool amplified rearranged TRB by multiplex touch-down PCR. Using its own MiXCR run on the multiplex PCR reads, TCRdb lists one record per CDR3 protein. The sample carries over 10,000 distinct CDR3 sequences, roughly 26% recorded once. Trimming pared 0 bases from V and 10 bases from J, leaving 6 bases between. In germline, CDR1 is SGHTA, CDR2 FQGNSA. The CDR3 spans 11 residues. By frequency in the sample, this clonotype is medium-sized (0.01 to 0.1%). Its antigen remains unidentified. The template was genomic DNA from peripheral blood, not RNA. J is TRBJ2-5 and V is TRBV7-2; perhaps TRBD2 as D (5 bases). The receptor comes from a human donor in good health. Sequencing was carried out using blood. CDR3 amino acids: CASSLARDQYF. The CDR3 DNA reads TGTGCCAGCAGCTTAGCGAGGGACCAGTACTTC.